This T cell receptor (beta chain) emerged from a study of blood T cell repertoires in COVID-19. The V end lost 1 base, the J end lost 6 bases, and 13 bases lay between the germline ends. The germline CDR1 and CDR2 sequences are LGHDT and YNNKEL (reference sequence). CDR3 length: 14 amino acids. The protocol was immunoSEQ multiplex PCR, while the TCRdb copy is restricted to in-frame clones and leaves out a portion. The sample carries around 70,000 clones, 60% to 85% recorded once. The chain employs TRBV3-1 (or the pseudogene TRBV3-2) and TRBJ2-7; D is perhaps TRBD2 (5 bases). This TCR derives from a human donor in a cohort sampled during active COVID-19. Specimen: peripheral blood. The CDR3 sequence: CASSQAALAGEQYF. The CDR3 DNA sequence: TGTGCCAGCAGCCAAGCAGCGCTAGCTGGCGAGCAGTACTTC.